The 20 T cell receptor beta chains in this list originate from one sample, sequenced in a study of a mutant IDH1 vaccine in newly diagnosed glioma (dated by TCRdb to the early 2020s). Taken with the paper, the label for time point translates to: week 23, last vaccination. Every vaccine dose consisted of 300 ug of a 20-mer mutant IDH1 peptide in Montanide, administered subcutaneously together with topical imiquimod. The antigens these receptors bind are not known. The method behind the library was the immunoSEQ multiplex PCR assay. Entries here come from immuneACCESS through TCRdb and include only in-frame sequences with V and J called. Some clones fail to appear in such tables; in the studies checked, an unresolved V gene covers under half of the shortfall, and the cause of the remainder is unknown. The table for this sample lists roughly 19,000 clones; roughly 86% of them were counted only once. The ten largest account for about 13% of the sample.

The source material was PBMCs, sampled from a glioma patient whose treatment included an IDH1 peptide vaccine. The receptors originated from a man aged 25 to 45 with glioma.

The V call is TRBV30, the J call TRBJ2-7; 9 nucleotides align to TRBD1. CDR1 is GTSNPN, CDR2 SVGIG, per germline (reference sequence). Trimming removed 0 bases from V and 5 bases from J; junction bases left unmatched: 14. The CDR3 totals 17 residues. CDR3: CAWSVLTPGQGRDEQYF. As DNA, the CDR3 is TGTGCCTGGAGTGTACTGACCCCGGGACAGGGTCGTGACGAGCAGTACTTC.

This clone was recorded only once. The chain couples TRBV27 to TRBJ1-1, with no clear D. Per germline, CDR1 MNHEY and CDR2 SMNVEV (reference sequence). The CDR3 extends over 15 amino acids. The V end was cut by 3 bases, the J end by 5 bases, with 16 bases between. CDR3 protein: CASSFGWQQETEAFF. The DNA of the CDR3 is TGTGCCAGCAGTTTCGGGTGGCAGCAGGAGACTGAAGCTTTCTTT.

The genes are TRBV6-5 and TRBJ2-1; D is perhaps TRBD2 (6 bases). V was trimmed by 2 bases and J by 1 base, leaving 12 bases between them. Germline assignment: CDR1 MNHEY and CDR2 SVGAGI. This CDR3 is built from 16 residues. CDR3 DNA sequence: TGTGCCAGCAGTTACATCCTAGCGCAATCCTACAATGAGCAGTTCTTC. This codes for CASSYILAQSYNEQFF.

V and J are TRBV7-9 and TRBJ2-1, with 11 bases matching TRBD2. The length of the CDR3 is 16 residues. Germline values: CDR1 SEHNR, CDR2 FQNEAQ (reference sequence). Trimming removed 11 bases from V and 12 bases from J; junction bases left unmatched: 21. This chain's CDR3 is CAGASSGTSGFYGQFF. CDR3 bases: TGTGCCGGAGCCTCGTCCGGGACTAGCGGTTTCTACGGGCAGTTCTTC.

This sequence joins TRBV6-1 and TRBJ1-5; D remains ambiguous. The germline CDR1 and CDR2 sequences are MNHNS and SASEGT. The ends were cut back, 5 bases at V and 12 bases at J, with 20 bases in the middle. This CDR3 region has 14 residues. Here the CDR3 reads CASSNLGEERNQHF. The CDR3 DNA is TGTGCCAGCAGTAACCTCGGAGAAGAGAGGAACCAGCATTTT.

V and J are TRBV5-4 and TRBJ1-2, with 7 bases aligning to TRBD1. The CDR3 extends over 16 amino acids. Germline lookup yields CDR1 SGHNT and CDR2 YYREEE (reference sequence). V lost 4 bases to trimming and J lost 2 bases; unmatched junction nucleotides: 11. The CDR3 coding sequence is TGTGCCAGCAGCAACAACAGGGGCCGGGACAACTATGGCTACACCTTC. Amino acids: CASSNNRGRDNYGYTF.

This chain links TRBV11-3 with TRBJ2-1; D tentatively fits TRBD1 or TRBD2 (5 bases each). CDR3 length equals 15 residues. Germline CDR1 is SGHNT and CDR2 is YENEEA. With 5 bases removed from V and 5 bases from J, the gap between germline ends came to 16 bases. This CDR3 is CASSREGVSDNEQFF. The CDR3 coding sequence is TGTGCCAGCAGCCGGGAAGGGGTAAGCGACAATGAGCAGTTCTTC. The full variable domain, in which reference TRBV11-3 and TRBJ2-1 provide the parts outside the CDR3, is EAGVVQSPRYKIIEKKQPVAFWCNPISGHNTLYWYLQNLGQGPELLIRYENEEAVDDSQLPKDRFSAERLKGVDSTLKIQPAELGDSAVYLCASSREGVSDNEQFFGPGTRLTVL.

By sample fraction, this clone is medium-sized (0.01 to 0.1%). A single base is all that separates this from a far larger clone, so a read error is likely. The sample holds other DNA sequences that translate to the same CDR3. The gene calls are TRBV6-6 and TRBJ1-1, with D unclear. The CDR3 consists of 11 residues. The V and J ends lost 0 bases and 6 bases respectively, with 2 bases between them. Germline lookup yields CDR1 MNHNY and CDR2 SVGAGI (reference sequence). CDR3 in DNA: TGTGCCAGCAGTTACTCTTCTGAAGCTTTCTTT. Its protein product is CASSYSSEAFF.

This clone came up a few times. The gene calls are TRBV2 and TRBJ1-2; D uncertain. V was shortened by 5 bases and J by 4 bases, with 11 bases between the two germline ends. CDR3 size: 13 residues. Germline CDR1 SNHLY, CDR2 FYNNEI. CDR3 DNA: TGTGCCAGCAGTCCAACCGGACCCTATGGCTACACCTTC. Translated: CASSPTGPYGYTF.

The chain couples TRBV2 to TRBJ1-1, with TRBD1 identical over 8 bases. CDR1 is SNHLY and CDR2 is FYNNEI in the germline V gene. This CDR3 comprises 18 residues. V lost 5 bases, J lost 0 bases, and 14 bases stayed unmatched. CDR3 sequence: CASSTTPQGARLNTEAFF. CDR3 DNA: TGTGCCAGCAGTACGACGCCTCAGGGGGCAAGGTTGAACACTGAAGCTTTCTTT.

The CDR3 reads CASSSTPLLGYGYTF. The CDR3 nucleotides read TGTGCCAGCAGTTCCACCCCCCTCTTAGGTTATGGCTACACCTTC. The chain employs TRBV27 and TRBJ1-2; D is undetermined. Trimming left V 4 bases short and J 5 bases short, with 17 bases between. CDR1 is MNHEY, CDR2 SMNVEV, per germline (reference sequence). The CDR3 is 15 residues long.

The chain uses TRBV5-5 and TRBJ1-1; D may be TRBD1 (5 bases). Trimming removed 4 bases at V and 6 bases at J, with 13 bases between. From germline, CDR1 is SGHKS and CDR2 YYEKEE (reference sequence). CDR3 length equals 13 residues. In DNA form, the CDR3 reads TGTGCCAGCAGCCCCCCAGGGTTCGCTGAAGCTTTCTTT. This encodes CASSPPGFAEAFF. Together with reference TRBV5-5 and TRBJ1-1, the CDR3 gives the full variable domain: DAGVTQSPTHLIKTRGQQVTLRCSPISGHKSVSWYQQVLGQGPQFIFQYYEKEERGRGNFPDRFSARQFPNYSSELNVNALLLGDSALYLCASSPPGFAEAFFGQGTRLTVV.

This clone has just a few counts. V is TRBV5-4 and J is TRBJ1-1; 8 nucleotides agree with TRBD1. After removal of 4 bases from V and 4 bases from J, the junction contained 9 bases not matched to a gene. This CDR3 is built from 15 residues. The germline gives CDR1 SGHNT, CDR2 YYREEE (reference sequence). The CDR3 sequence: CASSPEGRGPTEAFF. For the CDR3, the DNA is TGTGCCAGCAGCCCGGAGGGCAGGGGGCCCACTGAAGCTTTCTTT.

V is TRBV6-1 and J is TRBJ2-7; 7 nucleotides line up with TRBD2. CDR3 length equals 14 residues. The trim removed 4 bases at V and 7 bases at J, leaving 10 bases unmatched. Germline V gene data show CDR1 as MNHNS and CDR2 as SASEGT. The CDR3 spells CASSVNYRGEEQYF. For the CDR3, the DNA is TGTGCCAGCAGTGTCAACTATCGGGGGGAGGAGCAGTACTTC.

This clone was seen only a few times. The CDR3: CSVGGRDEAFF. The DNA of the CDR3 is TGCAGCGTTGGGGGGCGCGATGAAGCTTTCTTT. V is TRBV29-1 and J is TRBJ1-1; maybe TRBD1 (6 bases). The germline CDR1 and CDR2 sequences are SQVTM and ANQGSEA. V was cut by 4 bases and J by 7 bases, with 10 bases left in between. The CDR3 consists of 11 residues.

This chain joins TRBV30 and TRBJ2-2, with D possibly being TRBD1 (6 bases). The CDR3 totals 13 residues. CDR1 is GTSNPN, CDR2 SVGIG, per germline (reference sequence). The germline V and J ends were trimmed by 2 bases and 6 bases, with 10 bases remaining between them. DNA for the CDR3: TGTGCCTGGAGTTATTGGGGGCCCGGGGAGCTGTTTTTT. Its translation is CAWSYWGPGELFF.

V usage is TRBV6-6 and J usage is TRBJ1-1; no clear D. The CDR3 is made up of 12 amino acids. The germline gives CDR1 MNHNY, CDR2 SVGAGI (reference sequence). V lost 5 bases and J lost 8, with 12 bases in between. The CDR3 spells CASSQSFWEAFF. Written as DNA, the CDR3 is TGTGCCAGCAGTCAATCCTTCTGGGAAGCTTTCTTT.

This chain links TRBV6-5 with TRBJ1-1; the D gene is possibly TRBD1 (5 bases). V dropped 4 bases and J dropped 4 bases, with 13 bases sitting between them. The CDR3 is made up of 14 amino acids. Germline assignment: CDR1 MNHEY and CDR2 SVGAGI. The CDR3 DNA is TGTGCCAGCAGTTCCAGGGTCAGGAGCACTGAAGCTTTCTTT. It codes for CASSSRVRSTEAFF.

The DNA for the CDR3 is TGTGCCAGCAGTTACCTGGAGCGGGGGCTCTACAATGAGCAGTTCTTC. This translates into CASSYLERGLYNEQFF. The chain joins TRBV6-6 to TRBJ2-1; 8 nucleotides agree with TRBD2. The J segment lost 3 bases and the V segment lost 2 bases, leaving 6 bases of the junction unmatched. The CDR3 has 16 residues. The germline V gene encodes CDR1 MNHNY and CDR2 SVGAGI (reference sequence).

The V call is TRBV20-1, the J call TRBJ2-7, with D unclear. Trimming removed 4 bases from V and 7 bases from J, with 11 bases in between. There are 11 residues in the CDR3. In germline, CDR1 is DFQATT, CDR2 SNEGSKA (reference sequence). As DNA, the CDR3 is TGCAGTGCTACCGACGGCGGAGAGCAGTACTTC. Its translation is CSATDGGEQYF.